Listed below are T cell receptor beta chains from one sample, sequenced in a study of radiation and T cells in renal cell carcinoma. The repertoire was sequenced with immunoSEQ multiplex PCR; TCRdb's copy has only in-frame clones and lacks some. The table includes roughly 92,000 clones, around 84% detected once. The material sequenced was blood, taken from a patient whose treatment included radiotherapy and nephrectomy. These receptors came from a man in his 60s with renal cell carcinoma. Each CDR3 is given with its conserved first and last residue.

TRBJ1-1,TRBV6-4,CASSAGQGANTEAFF
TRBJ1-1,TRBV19,CASSPRRGGSAEAFF
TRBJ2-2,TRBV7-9,CASSWEALGELFF
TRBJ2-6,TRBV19,CASRKWWQGGSGANVLTF
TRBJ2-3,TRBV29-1,CSVEAGSTDTQYF
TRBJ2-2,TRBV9,CASSVRTSFGELFF
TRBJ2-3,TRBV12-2,CASRSLETRVSDTDTQYF
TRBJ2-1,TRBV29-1,CSASPGLAGRYNEQFF
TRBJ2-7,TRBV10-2,CASTRAAPYEQYF
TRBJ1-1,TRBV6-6,CASQPVSGLNTEAFF
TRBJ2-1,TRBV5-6,CASSKDPRGSYNEQFF
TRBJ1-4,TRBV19,CASTPGQGHNEKLFF
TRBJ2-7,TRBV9,CASSPRFSHYEQYF
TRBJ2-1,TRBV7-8,CASSRRAYNEQFF
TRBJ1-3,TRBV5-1,CASSDPGQNSGNTIYF
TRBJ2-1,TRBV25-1,CASSETSGRPNEQFF
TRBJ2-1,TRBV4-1,CASSQGGGRDYNEQFF
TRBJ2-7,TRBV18,CASSPLSLPYEQYF
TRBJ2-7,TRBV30,CAAGSHDGRYEQYF
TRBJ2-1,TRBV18,CASSPREAGGFNEQFF
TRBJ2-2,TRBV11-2,CASSSEGGSTGELFF
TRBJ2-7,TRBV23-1,CASSLPCADRILYEQYF
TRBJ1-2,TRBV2,CASSEALEGYGYTF
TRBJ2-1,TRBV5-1,CASSSPSGISSYNEQFF
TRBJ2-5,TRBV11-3,CASSQSSQETQYF
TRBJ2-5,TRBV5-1,CASSLAGGETQYF
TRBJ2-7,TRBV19,CASSIDLAWAGVLLREFFEQYF
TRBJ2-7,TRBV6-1,CASSALAASYEQYF
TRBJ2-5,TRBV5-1,CASSDRGLQETQYF